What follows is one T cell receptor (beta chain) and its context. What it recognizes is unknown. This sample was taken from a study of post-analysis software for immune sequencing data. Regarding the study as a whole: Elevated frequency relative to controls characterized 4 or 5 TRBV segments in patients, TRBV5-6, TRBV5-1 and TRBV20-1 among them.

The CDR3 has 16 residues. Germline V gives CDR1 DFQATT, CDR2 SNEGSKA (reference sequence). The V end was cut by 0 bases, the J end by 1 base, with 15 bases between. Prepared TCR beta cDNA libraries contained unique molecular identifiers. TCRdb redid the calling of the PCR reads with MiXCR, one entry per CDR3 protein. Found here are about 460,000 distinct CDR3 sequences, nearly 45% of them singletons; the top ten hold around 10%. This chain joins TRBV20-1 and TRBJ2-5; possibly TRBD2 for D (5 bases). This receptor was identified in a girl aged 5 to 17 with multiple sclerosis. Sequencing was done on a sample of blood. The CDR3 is CSARDPNGISQETQYF. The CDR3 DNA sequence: TGCAGTGCTAGAGATCCCAACGGGATTAGCCAAGAGACCCAGTACTTC.